The clone carrying this T cell receptor (beta chain) was seen at least ten times. Its antigen remains unidentified. The record originates from a study of molecular identifiers for immune sequencing clone quantification. The CDR3 runs to 14 residues. CDR1 is SQVTM and CDR2 is ANQGSEA in the germline V gene. The ends lost 5 bases at V and 0 bases at J; junction bases unmatched: 6. As previously described, bulk TCR libraries were made using listed TCR primers. MiXCR was run by TCRdb on the PCR reads, yielding one entry per CDR3 protein. The table shows about 640,000 distinct CDR3 sequences, with roughly 21% occurring only once. General study results and limits: Spiked Jurkat TCR RNA equal to one cell could reportedly be picked out among 900,000 to 1,000,000 naive cells.

A CD8+CD4-CCR7+CD45RA+ gate was used to sort naive CD8 T cells. Material: naive CD8+ T cells from blood, with Jurkat cell RNA spiked in. The subset is: FACS-sorted CD8+CD4-CCR7+CD45RA+ naive T cells. V and J are TRBV29-1 and TRBJ2-5; 7 nucleotides match TRBD1. This sequence originates from a human donor in good health. Some libraries in this study had Jurkat cell RNA spiked in. CDR3 residues: CSVRQGADQETQYF. DNA for the CDR3: TGCAGCGTTAGACAGGGAGCTGACCAAGAGACCCAGTACTTC.